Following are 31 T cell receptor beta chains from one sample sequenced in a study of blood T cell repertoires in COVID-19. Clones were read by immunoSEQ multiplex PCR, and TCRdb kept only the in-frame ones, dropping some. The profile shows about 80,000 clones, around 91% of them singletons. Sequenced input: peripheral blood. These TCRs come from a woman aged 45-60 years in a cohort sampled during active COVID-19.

The CDR3 sequence is CAIGKGAPAYNEQFF. In nucleotides, the CDR3 is TGTGCCATCGGCAAGGGGGCCCCCGCTTACAATGAGCAGTTCTTC. V usage is TRBV10-3 and J usage is TRBJ2-1, with 7 nucleotides matching TRBD1. V shed 8 bases and J 4 bases; nucleotides not matched to a gene: 11. This CDR3 contains 15 residues. Germline V lookup: CDR1 ENHRY, CDR2 SYGVKD.

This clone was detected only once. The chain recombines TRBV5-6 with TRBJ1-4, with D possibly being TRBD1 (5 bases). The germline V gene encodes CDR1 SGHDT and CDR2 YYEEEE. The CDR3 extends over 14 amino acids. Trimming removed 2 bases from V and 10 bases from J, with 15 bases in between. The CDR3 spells CASSFRGTTGKLFF. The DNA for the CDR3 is TGTGCCAGCAGCTTCCGGGGGACGACCGGAAAACTGTTTTTT.

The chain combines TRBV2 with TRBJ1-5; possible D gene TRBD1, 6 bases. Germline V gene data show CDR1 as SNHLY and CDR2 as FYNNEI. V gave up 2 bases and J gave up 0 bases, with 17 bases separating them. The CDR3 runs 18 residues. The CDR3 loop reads CASSELLGGALSNQPQHF. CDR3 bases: TGTGCCAGCAGTGAATTATTAGGGGGTGCTCTTAGCAATCAGCCCCAGCATTTT.

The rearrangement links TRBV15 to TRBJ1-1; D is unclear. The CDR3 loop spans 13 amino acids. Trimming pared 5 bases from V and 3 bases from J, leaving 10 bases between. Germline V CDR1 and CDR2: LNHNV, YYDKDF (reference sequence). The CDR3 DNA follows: TGTGCCACCAGCCGAACTACGGACACTGAAGCTTTCTTT. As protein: CATSRTTDTEAFF.

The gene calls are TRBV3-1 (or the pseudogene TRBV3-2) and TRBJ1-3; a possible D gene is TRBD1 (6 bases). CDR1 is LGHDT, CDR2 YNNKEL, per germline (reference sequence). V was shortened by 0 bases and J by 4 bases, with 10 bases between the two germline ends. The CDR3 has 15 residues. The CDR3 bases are TGTGCCAGCAGCCAAGACTACAGGGTAGGAAACACCATATATTTT. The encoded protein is CASSQDYRVGNTIYF.

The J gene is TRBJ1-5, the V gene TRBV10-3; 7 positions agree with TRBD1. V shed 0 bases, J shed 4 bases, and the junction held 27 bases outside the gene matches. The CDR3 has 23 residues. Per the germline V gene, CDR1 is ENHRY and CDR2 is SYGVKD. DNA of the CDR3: TGTGCCATCAGTGAGTCGTATGTCGGTTGGGGCAGGGGGAGGACCGGGGGTAATCAGCCCCAGCATTTT. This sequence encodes CAISESYVGWGRGRTGGNQPQHF.

CDR3 sequence: CASTQDRGHGYTF. CDR3 coding DNA: TGTGCCAGTACCCAAGACAGGGGGCACGGCTACACCTTC. V gene TRBV19 combines with J gene TRBJ1-2; 10 bases line up with TRBD1. The CDR3 contains 13 residues. The J segment lost 8 bases and the V segment lost 7 bases, leaving 7 bases of the junction unmatched. Per germline, CDR1 LNHDA and CDR2 SQIVND (reference sequence).

The CDR3 reads CASSLVFGTNIEKLFF. The CDR3 nucleotides are TGTGCCAGCAGTTTAGTTTTTGGGACAAATATTGAAAAACTGTTTTTT. The V call is TRBV27, the J call TRBJ1-4; TRBD1 might be the D (6 bases). With 2 bases removed from V and 7 bases from J, the gap between germline ends came to 17 bases. Per the germline V gene, CDR1 is MNHEY and CDR2 is SMNVEV (reference sequence). The CDR3 is made up of 16 amino acids.

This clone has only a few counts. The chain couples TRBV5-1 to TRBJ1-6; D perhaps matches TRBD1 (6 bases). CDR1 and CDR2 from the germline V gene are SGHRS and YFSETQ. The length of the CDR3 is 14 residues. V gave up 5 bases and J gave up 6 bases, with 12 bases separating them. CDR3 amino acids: CASRGGFGNSPLHF. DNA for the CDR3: TGCGCCAGCAGAGGGGGTTTCGGTAATTCACCCCTCCACTTT.

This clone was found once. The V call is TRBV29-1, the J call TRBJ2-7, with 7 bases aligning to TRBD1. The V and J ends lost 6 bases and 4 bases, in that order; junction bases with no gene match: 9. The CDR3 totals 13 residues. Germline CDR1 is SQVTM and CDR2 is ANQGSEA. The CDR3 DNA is TGCAGCGTAACCGGGACAGAATATTACGAGCAGTACTTC. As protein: CSVTGTEYYEQYF.

The CDR3 coding sequence is TGTGCCAGCAGCTTGGCCGTGGCGGGAGGGCCTAGGAATGAGCAGTTCTTC. This sequence encodes CASSLAVAGGPRNEQFF. This chain joins TRBV5-6 and TRBJ2-1; 9 bases match TRBD2. After removal of 0 bases from V and 7 bases from J, the junction contained 11 bases not matched to a gene. Looked up from germline, CDR1 is SGHDT and CDR2 is YYEEEE. This CDR3 has 17 residues.

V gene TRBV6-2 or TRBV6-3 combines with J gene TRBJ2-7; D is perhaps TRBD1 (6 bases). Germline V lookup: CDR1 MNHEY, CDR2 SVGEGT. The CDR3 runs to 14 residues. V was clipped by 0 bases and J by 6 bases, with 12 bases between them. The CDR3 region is CASSYSTGTTEQYF. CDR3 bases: TGTGCCAGCAGTTACTCGACCGGGACAACCGAGCAGTACTTC.

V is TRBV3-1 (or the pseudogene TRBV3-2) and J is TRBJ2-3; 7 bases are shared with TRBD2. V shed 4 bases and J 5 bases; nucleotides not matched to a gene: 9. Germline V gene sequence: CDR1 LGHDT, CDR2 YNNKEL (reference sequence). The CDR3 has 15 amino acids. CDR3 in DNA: TGTGCCAGCAGCCGTTCTCGGGGGGTAGGAGATACGCAGTATTTT. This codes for CASSRSRGVGDTQYF.

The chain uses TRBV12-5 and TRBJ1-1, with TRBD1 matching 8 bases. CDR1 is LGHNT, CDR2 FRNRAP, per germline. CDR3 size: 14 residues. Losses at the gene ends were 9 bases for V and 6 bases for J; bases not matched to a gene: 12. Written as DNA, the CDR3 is TGTGCTAGCGAACCAGGGGGCGCAGTTGCTGAAGCTTTCTTT. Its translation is CASEPGGAVAEAFF.

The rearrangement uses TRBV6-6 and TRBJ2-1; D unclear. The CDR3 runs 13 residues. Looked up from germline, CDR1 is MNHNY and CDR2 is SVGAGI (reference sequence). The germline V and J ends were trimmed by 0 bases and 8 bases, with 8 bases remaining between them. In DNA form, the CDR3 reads TGTGCCAGCAGTTACTCGAGTAGCTATGAGCAGTTCTTC. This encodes CASSYSSSYEQFF.

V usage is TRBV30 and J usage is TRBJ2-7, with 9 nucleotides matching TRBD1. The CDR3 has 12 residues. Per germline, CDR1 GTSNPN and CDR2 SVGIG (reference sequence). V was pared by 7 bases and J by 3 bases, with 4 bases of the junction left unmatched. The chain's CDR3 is CASSTGGYEQYF. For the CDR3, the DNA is TGTGCCTCTTCGACAGGGGGCTACGAGCAGTACTTC. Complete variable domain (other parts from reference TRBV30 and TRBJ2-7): SQTIHQWPATLVQPVGSPLSLECTVEGTSNPNLYWYRQAAGRGLQLLFYSVGIGQISSEVPQNLSASRPQDRQFILSSKKLLLSDSGFYLCASSTGGYEQYFGPGTRLTVT.

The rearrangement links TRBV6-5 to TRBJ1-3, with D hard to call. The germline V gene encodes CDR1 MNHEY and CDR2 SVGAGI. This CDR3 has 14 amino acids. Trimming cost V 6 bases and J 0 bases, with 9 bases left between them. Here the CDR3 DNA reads TGTGCCAGCAGAGACGGACTCTCTGGAAACACCATATATTTT. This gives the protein CASRDGLSGNTIYF.

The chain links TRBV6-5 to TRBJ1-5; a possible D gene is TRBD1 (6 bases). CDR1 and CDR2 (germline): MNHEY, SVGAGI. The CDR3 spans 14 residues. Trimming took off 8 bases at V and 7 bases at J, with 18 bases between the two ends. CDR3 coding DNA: TGTGCCAGCCGGGCGGGGGGGGCCGGCCAGCCCCAGCATTTT. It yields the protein CASRAGGAGQPQHF.

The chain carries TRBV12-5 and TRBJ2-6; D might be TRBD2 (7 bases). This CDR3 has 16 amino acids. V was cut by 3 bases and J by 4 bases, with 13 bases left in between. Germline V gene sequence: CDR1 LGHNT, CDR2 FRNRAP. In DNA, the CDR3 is TGTGCTAGTGGTTTCTCGGGGGGCCTGGGGGCCAACGTCCTGACTTTC. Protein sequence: CASGFSGGLGANVLTF.

The CDR3 region is CASSVGAGGGRMNTEAFF. The CDR3 region has the DNA TGTGCCAGCAGCGTAGGGGCTGGCGGGGGCCGAATGAACACTGAAGCTTTCTTT. This chain links TRBV9 with TRBJ1-1; tentative D call: TRBD1 (6 bases). Between the trimmed V and J ends, which lost 0 bases and 0 bases, there was a span of 18 bases. The CDR3 extends over 18 amino acids. Germline CDR1 and CDR2: SGDLS and YYNGEE. Using reference TRBV9 and TRBJ1-1 for the parts outside the CDR3, the full variable domain is DSGVTQTPKHLITATGQRVTLRCSPRSGDLSVYWYQQSLDQGLQFLIQYYNGEERAKGNILERFSAQQFPDLHSELNLSSLELGDSALYFCASSVGAGGGRMNTEAFFGQGTRLTVV.

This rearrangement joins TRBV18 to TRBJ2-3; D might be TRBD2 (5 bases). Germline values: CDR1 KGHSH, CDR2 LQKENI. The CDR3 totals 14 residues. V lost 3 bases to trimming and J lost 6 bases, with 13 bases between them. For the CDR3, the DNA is TGTGCCAGCTCACCCGCGCTAGCAACGGATACGCAGTATTTT. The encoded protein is CASSPALATDTQYF.

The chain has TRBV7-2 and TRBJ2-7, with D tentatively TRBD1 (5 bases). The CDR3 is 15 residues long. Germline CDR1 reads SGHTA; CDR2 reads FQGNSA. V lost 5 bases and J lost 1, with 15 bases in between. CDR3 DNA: TGTGCCAGCAGCGTGTCGCCAGGGTCTTCCTACGAGCAGTACTTC. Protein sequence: CASSVSPGSSYEQYF.

The CDR3 sequence: CASSLTTHSYNEQFF. DNA for the CDR3: TGTGCCAGCAGCTTAACAACGCACTCCTACAATGAGCAGTTCTTC. The genes are TRBV27 and TRBJ2-1; D gene ambiguous. The CDR3 covers 15 residues. The germline V gene has CDR1 MNHEY and CDR2 SMNVEV (reference sequence). Trimming left V 6 bases short and J 0 bases short, with 12 bases between.

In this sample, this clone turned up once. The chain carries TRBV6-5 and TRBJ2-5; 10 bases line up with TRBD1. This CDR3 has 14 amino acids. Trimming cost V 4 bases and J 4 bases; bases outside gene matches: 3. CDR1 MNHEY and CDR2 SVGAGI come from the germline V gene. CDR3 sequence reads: CASSLDRGRETQYF. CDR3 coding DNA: TGTGCCAGCAGTTTGGACAGGGGGAGAGAGACCCAGTACTTC.

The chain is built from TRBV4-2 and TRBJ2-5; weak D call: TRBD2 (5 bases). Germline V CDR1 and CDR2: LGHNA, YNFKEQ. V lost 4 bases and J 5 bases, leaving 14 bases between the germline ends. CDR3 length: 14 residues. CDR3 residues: CASSLGLKVETQYF. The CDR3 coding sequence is TGTGCCAGCAGCCTCGGACTGAAAGTCGAGACCCAGTACTTC.

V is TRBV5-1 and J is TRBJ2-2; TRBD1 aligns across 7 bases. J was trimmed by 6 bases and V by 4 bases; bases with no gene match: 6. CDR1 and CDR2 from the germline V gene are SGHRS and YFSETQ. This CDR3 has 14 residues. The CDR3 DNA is TGCGCCAGCAGCCTAGACAGGGTTCCCGGGGAGCTGTTTTTT. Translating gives CASSLDRVPGELFF.

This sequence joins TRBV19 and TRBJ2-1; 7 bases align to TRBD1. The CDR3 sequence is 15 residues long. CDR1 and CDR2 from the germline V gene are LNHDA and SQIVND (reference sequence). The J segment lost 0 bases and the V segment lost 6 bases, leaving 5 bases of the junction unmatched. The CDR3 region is CASRTGASSYNEQFF. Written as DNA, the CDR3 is TGTGCCAGTAGAACAGGGGCAAGCTCCTACAATGAGCAGTTCTTC.

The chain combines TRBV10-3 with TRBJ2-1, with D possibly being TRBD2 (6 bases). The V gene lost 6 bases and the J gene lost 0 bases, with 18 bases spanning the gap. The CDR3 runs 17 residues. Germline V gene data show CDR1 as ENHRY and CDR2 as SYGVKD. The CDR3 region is CAISQSERARSYNEQFF. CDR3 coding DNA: TGTGCCATCAGCCAGTCGGAGCGGGCTCGCTCCTACAATGAGCAGTTCTTC.

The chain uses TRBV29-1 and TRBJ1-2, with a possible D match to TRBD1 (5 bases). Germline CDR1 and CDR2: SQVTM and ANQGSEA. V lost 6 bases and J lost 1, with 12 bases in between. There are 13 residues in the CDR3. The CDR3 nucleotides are TGCAGCGTCGTAACGCAGGGTAACTATGGCTACACCTTC. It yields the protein CSVVTQGNYGYTF.

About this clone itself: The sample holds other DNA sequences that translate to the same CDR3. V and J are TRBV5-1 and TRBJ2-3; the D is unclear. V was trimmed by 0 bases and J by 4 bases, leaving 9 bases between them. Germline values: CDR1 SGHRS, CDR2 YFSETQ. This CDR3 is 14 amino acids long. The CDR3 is CASSLATGADTQYF. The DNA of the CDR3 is TGCGCCAGCAGCTTGGCCACCGGTGCAGATACGCAGTATTTT.

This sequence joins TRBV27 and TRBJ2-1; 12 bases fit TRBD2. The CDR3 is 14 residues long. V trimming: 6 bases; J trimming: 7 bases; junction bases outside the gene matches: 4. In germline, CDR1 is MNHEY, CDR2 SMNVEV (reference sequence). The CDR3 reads CASSLTSGRNEQFF. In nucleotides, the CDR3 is TGTGCCAGCAGCCTGACTAGCGGGAGAAATGAGCAGTTCTTC.